This is a list of T cell receptor beta chains from one sample in a study of CD8 T cells in ankylosing spondylitis. Each CDR3 protein gets one entry after TCRdb re-called the 5' RACE reads with MiXCR. Among 350,000 to 450,000 distinct CDR3 sequences listed, more than 20% were seen once. Sample: blood, either unsorted or a sorted T cell fraction (not recorded which). Receptor source: a male donor with ankylosing spondylitis or in good health (not recorded which). Each CDR3 is given with its conserved first and last residue. The D gene is left open where the match is weak. Rows may omit the clone size; those that give it use once, few, many or a size class.

NA,TRBJ2-3,TRBV4-1,NA,TGCGCCCGCAGCCAAGCACTGGTCGACTTAAGTAGCACAGATACGCAGTATTTT,CARSQALVDLSSTDTQYF
NA,TRBJ2-7,TRBV11-2,NA,TGTGCCAGCAAAGAAACCGGCGGGATATCCTACGAGCAGTACTTC,CASKETGGISYEQYF
NA,TRBJ1-1,TRBV9,TRBD1,TGTGCCAGCAGCTACGACAGGGGCACTGAAGCTTTCTTT,CASSYDRGTEAFF
NA,TRBJ2-7,TRBV28,TRBD1,TGTGCCAGCAGTACTCGACAGGGTTCCTACGAGCAGTACTTC,CASSTRQGSYEQYF
many,TRBJ2-1,TRBV7-9,TRBD2,TGTGCCAGCACCGGTGTAGCGGGGACCTACAATGAGCAGTTCTTC,CASTGVAGTYNEQFF
NA,TRBJ1-1,TRBV19,NA,TGTGCCAGTAGTCGCGGACAGCCTGAAGCTTTCTTT,CASSRGQPEAFF
few,TRBJ1-1,TRBV7-9,NA,TGTGCCAGCAGCTCCTTTCTTTCGAACACTGAAGCTTTCTTT,CASSSFLSNTEAFF
NA,TRBJ2-1,TRBV10-3,TRBD1,TGTGCCATCAGTGAAGGGACAGGGGGCTACAATGAGCAGTTCTTC,CAISEGTGGYNEQFF
NA,TRBJ1-2,TRBV9,NA,TGTGCCAGCAGCGCTTCGGGGAGGGGACTTAACTATGGCTACACCTTC,CASSASGRGLNYGYTF
NA,TRBJ2-7,TRBV5-5,NA,TGTGCCAGCAGCGACGGGGAGCCCTTCCCCTGGGAGCAGTACTTC,CASSDGEPFPWEQYF
NA,TRBJ2-5,TRBV10-3,TRBD2,TGTGCCATCAGTGAGTCGCGGGGGTCCTCCGAAGTGGGCATGGAGACCCAGTACTTC,CAISESRGSSEVGMETQYF
few,TRBJ2-1,TRBV12-3/TRBV12-4,TRBD2,TGTGCCAGCAGGAAGACTAGCGGGGGGGCCTCTGAGCAGTTCTTC,CASRKTSGGASEQFF
NA,TRBJ2-1,TRBV4-1,NA,TGCGCCAGCAGCCAAGAACTGAGCTCCTACAATGAGCAGTTCTTC,CASSQELSSYNEQFF
few,TRBJ2-5,TRBV12-3/TRBV12-4,NA,TGTGCCAGCAGGGGCGCGGAGACCCAGTACTTC,CASRGAETQYF
NA,TRBJ2-7,TRBV27,NA,TGTGCCAGCAGTTCCCCAACCAGGGTGGGGGGATACGAGCAGTACTTC,CASSSPTRVGGYEQYF
NA,TRBJ2-3,TRBV12-3/TRBV12-4,NA,TGTGCCAGCAGTCAACCGGTCGATACGCAGTATTTT,CASSQPVDTQYF
NA,TRBJ1-1,TRBV7-9,NA,TGTGCCAGCCCGGTCGATGGGGGTGAAGCTTTCTTT,CASPVDGGEAFF
few,TRBJ2-2,TRBV7-9,NA,TGTGCCAGCAGACTAGGGATGGGGGCCAACACCGGGGAGCTGTTTTTT,CASRLGMGANTGELFF
few,TRBJ2-1,TRBV5-6,NA,TGTGCCAGCAGCTTTGACAGGGACTTGTTCTTC,CASSFDRDLFF
NA,TRBJ2-3,TRBV14,NA,TGTGCCAGCAGCCAAGAGAACCGGGATACGCAGTATTTT,CASSQENRDTQYF
few,TRBJ2-1,TRBV20-1,TRBD2,TGCAGTGCTCCCACCGGGCGCGGGGGGGCTTACAATGAGCAGTTCTTC,CSAPTGRGGAYNEQFF
few,TRBJ1-1,TRBV29-1,NA,TGCAGCGTTGATCAAGGGTTGATGAACACTGAAGCTTTCTTT,CSVDQGLMNTEAFF
NA,TRBJ2-1,TRBV7-7,NA,TGTGCTAGCAGCCGAGGGGCCACAGACGACAATGAGCAGTTCTTC,CASSRGATDDNEQFF
NA,TRBJ2-1,TRBV30,NA,TGTGCCTGGAGTGTCGCTGGGATAGTTGAGCAGTTCTTC,CAWSVAGIVEQFF
many,TRBJ2-5,TRBV10-2,NA,TGTGCCAGCAGTGAGCGAGAGACCCAGTACTTC,CASSERETQYF
NA,TRBJ2-7,TRBV28,NA,TGTGCCAGCAGTCTGCCCCGGGACGCCCACTACGAGCAGTACTTC,CASSLPRDAHYEQYF
few,TRBJ2-3,TRBV11-2,NA,TGTGCCAGCAGTTTTCCAGCGGGTCTTAGCACAGATACGCAGTATTTT,CASSFPAGLSTDTQYF
NA,TRBJ2-5,TRBV7-9,TRBD2,TGTGCCAGCAGCTTAGCGGGAGGGTATGAGACCCAGTACTTC,CASSLAGGYETQYF
NA,TRBJ2-7,TRBV10-3,NA,TGTGCCATCAGGGATAGAACAGGGTACGAGCAGTACTTC,CAIRDRTGYEQYF
NA,TRBJ1-2,TRBV9,NA,TGTGCCAGCAGCGTAGGGGGTAAGGATGGCTACACCTTC,CASSVGGKDGYTF
few,TRBJ2-5,TRBV27,NA,TGTGCCAGCAGTTTATATGGGTGGACGGTCCAAGAGACCCAGTACTTC,CASSLYGWTVQETQYF
few,TRBJ2-7,TRBV20-1,TRBD1,TGCAGTTGTAACGACAGGGGCCACGAGCAGTACTTC,CSCNDRGHEQYF
NA,TRBJ2-1,TRBV5-1,NA,TGCGCCAGCAGCTTGGCCCTCTATGCGGTCAGCTCCTACAATGAGCAGTTCTTC,CASSLALYAVSSYNEQFF